The 28 T cell receptor beta chains presented below share a single source sample, sequenced in a study of blood T cell repertoires in COVID-19. Sequencing was performed with immunoSEQ multiplex PCR; in TCRdb, only in-frame clones are kept and a portion is missing. The profile shows more than 95,000 clones, around 90% of them singletons. The sequencing sample was made of peripheral blood. The receptors derive from a man aged 50 to 59 with COVID-19, enrolled during active disease.

This chain uses TRBV6-2 or TRBV6-3 with TRBJ2-7; 8 bases align to TRBD2. Germline V CDR1 and CDR2: MNHEY, SVGEGT. V lost 5 bases, J lost 2 bases, and 8 bases stayed unmatched. The CDR3 loop spans 15 amino acids. CDR3 in DNA: TGTGCCAGCAGTAGCGGACTAGCCGCAGCCTACGAGCAGTACTTC. Amino acid sequence: CASSSGLAAAYEQYF.

The J gene is TRBJ2-1, the V gene TRBV5-1; 11 bases map to TRBD2. The V segment lost 3 bases and the J segment 5 bases; nucleotides outside the gene matches: 7. Germline V gene lookup returns CDR1 SGHRS and CDR2 YFSETQ. The CDR3 is 16 amino acids. The CDR3 sequence: CASSYPSGRFDNEQFF. Written as DNA, the CDR3 is TGCGCCAGCAGCTATCCTAGCGGGAGGTTCGACAATGAGCAGTTCTTC. The full variable domain, its missing parts supplied by reference TRBV5-1 and TRBJ2-1, is KAGVTQTPRYLIKTRGQQVTLSCSPISGHRSVSWYQQTPGQGLQFLFEYFSETQRNKGNFPGRFSGRQFSNSRSEMNVSTLELGDSALYLCASSYPSGRFDNEQFFGPGTRLTVL.

The chain links TRBV7-2 to TRBJ2-3, with 9 bases fitting TRBD1. V dropped 4 bases and J dropped 4; count of bases not matched to a gene: 6. Looked up from germline, CDR1 is SGHTA and CDR2 is FQGNSA. This CDR3 region has 15 residues. CDR3 sequence (DNA): TGTGCCAGCAGCTCGAAGGGACAGGGCCCAGATACGCAGTATTTT. As protein: CASSSKGQGPDTQYF.

In DNA form, the CDR3 reads TGTGCCAGCAGCTTGCGACAGGGGGCGGGTGAGCAGTTCTTC. As protein: CASSLRQGAGEQFF. This chain connects TRBV11-3 to TRBJ2-1, with 10 bases that match TRBD1. The CDR3 runs to 14 residues. CDR1 is SGHNT and CDR2 is YENEEA in the germline V gene. Losses at the gene ends were 3 bases for V and 9 bases for J; bases not matched to a gene: 5.

V and J are TRBV6-1 and TRBJ2-1, with 9 positions matching TRBD1. The CDR3 consists of 14 residues. CDR1 and CDR2 (germline): MNHNS, SASEGT. Germline trimming cut 2 bases from V and 6 bases from J; bases unmatched to any gene: 2. The CDR3 coding sequence is TGTGCCAGCAGTGAACCGGGACAGGGCAATGAGCAGTTCTTC. This gives the protein CASSEPGQGNEQFF.

The chain has TRBV25-1 and TRBJ2-7, with D perhaps TRBD1 (5 bases). V was pared by 1 base and J by 5 bases, with 18 bases between. Germline-derived CDR1 and CDR2 are MGHDK and SYGVNS. The CDR3 is made up of 16 amino acids. For the CDR3, the DNA is TGTGCCAGCAGTGAATTATATGGACAAGGGTTGGACGAGCAGTACTTC. Its translation is CASSELYGQGLDEQYF.

The rearrangement uses TRBV29-1 and TRBJ1-5; 9 nucleotides match TRBD1. There are 14 residues in the CDR3. CDR1 is SQVTM and CDR2 is ANQGSEA in the germline V gene. The ends lost 4 bases at V and 5 bases at J; junction bases unmatched: 6. The CDR3 nucleotides read TGCAGCGTTGCCGGGACAGGGAACGATCAGCCCCAGCATTTT. This encodes CSVAGTGNDQPQHF.

This chain joins TRBV2 and TRBJ2-7; 7 nucleotides line up with TRBD2. Germline V gene data show CDR1 as SNHLY and CDR2 as FYNNEI. V shed 4 bases and J 4 bases; nucleotides not matched to a gene: 4. This CDR3 has 13 amino acids. For the CDR3, the DNA is TGTGCCAGCAGTGCTAGCGGATCATACGAGCAGTACTTC. It encodes CASSASGSYEQYF.

This clone has a single count. The chain recombines TRBV11-1 with TRBJ1-1; D is perhaps TRBD1 (5 bases). Looked up from germline, CDR1 is SGHAT and CDR2 is FQDESV (reference sequence). This CDR3 is 13 amino acids long. Between the trimmed V and J ends, which lost 5 bases and 0 bases, there was a span of 7 bases. The CDR3 nucleotides read TGTGCCAGCAGCGACAGATTGAACACTGAAGCTTTCTTT. Translation: CASSDRLNTEAFF.

The V gene is TRBV9, the J gene TRBJ2-4; 10 bases are a match to TRBD2. After removal of 0 bases from V and 6 bases from J, the junction contained 0 bases not matched to a gene. CDR1 and CDR2 (germline): SGDLS, YYNGEE. The length of the CDR3 is 14 residues. This chain's CDR3 is CASSVVAGGNIQYF. The CDR3 DNA reads as TGTGCCAGCAGCGTAGTAGCGGGGGGAAACATTCAGTACTTC.

The J gene is TRBJ2-2, the V gene TRBV6-5, with TRBD2 matching 9 bases. Germline-derived CDR1 and CDR2 are MNHEY and SVGAGI. V was clipped by 4 bases and J by 7 bases; unmatched bases: 4. The CDR3 is made up of 14 amino acids. CDR3 region: CASSLGGRVGELFF. CDR3 nucleotides: TGTGCCAGCAGTTTAGGCGGGAGGGTCGGGGAGCTGTTTTTT.

The rearrangement links TRBV10-3 to TRBJ1-5; D is uncertain. V was clipped by 0 bases and J by 1 base, with 16 bases between them. CDR3 size: 18 residues. Germline CDR1 and CDR2: ENHRY and SYGVKD. The CDR3, as DNA: TGTGCCATCAGTGAGTCTTTCCCAGGATCGGGGAGCAATCAGCCCCAGCATTTT. Residues: CAISESFPGSGSNQPQHF.

The rearrangement uses TRBV5-1 and TRBJ2-4, with 10 bases that match TRBD1. With 4 bases clipped from V and 5 bases from J, the junction kept 6 bases outside the gene matches. The length of the CDR3 is 15 residues. The germline gives CDR1 SGHRS, CDR2 YFSETQ. The CDR3 bases are TGCGCCAGCAGCATCAAGACAGGGGGCCAAAACATTCAGTACTTC. The encoded protein is CASSIKTGGQNIQYF.

This clone occurred a few times. The chain uses TRBV7-9 and TRBJ1-1; D is undetermined. The V gene lost 0 bases and the J gene lost 6 bases, with 14 bases spanning the gap. The CDR3 is 15 amino acids. Germline CDR1 is SEHNR and CDR2 is FQNEAQ (reference sequence). CDR3 sequence (DNA): TGTGCCAGCAGCTTAGCGAGTCGGGTTGTCGCTGAAGCTTTCTTT. Its protein product is CASSLASRVVAEAFF.

The genes are TRBV29-1 and TRBJ1-2; TRBD1 matches 12 bases. CDR3 length: 15 residues. Looked up from germline, CDR1 is SQVTM and CDR2 is ANQGSEA. V gave up 7 bases and J gave up 7 bases; unmatched junction bases: 13. The DNA for the CDR3 is TGCAGCGGGGGACACGGGACAGGGGGCGCGAGTGGCTACACCTTC. Protein sequence: CSGGHGTGGASGYTF.

This sequence joins TRBV12-3 or TRBV12-4 and TRBJ2-1, with 10 bases lining up with TRBD1. The CDR3 is 12 residues long. Trimming took 8 bases from V and 6 from J; bases not matched to a gene: 1. In DNA form, the CDR3 reads TGTGCCAGCGGACAGGGGGTCAATGAGCAGTTCTTC. Protein product: CASGQGVNEQFF.

The V and J genes are TRBV6-5 and TRBJ2-2; 7 bases match TRBD1. Germline loops: CDR1 MNHEY, CDR2 SVGAGI. The CDR3 consists of 16 residues. Unmatched junction bases numbered 6, after V lost 0 bases and J lost 5 bases. The CDR3 here is CASSYSSRGFTGELFF. DNA for the CDR3: TGTGCCAGCAGTTACTCGAGCAGGGGGTTTACCGGGGAGCTGTTTTTT.

This rearrangement joins TRBV9 to TRBJ2-7; D possibly corresponds to TRBD1 (6 bases). The CDR3 consists of 13 residues. The germline V gene encodes CDR1 SGDLS and CDR2 YYNGEE. With 4 bases removed from V and 9 bases from J, the gap between germline ends came to 17 bases. DNA of the CDR3: TGTGCCAGCAGCCTCGATGCCTCAGGGGTGCAGTACTTC. Its protein is CASSLDASGVQYF.

The chain is built from TRBV11-3 and TRBJ1-1, with D tentatively TRBD1 (5 bases). Germline CDR1 SGHNT, CDR2 YENEEA. Deletions cut 1 base from V and 5 bases from J, with 8 bases between. This CDR3 has 13 amino acids. The CDR3 DNA is TGTGCCAGCAGCTTAGGGCAGGGAACTGAAGCTTTCTTT. Protein sequence: CASSLGQGTEAFF.

CDR3 sequence (DNA): TGTGCCACCAGAGACAACACGAACACCGGGGAGCTGTTTTTT. It codes for CATRDNTNTGELFF. V usage is TRBV24-1 and J usage is TRBJ2-2; D unclear. Trimming pared 7 bases from V and 0 bases from J, leaving 8 bases between. Germline-derived CDR1 and CDR2 are KGHDR and SFDVKD. CDR3 length: 14 amino acids.

The CDR3 bases are TGCGCCAGCAGCTCAACGGGTCAGGGCTCCTACGAGCAGTACTTC. It yields the protein CASSSTGQGSYEQYF. This rearrangement joins TRBV5-1 to TRBJ2-7; tentatively, D is TRBD1 (5 bases). V was trimmed by 3 bases and J by 0 bases, leaving 13 bases between them. CDR1 is SGHRS, CDR2 YFSETQ, per germline. The CDR3 consists of 15 residues.

The chain employs TRBV30 and TRBJ1-2; TRBD1 agrees at 9 bases. The V gene end was trimmed by 0 bases and the J gene end by 6 bases; junction bases not matched to a gene: 8. Per germline, CDR1 GTSNPN and CDR2 SVGIG (reference sequence). The CDR3 has 15 residues. The CDR3 nucleotides read TGTGCCTGGAGTGTATGGGACAGGGCCCTAAATGGCTACACCTTC. This translates into CAWSVWDRALNGYTF.

This chain joins TRBV3-1 (or the pseudogene TRBV3-2) and TRBJ2-1, with 14 positions matching TRBD2. J was trimmed by 6 bases and V by 4 bases; bases with no gene match: 8. CDR3 length: 17 residues. The germline gives CDR1 LGHDT, CDR2 YNNKEL (reference sequence). CDR3 amino acids: CASSREGLAGVSNEQFF. The CDR3 DNA follows: TGTGCCAGCAGCCGAGAGGGACTAGCGGGAGTTAGCAATGAGCAGTTCTTC.

The chain joins TRBV2 to TRBJ2-4, with TRBD1 matching 8 bases. The germline gives CDR1 SNHLY, CDR2 FYNNEI. J lost 5 bases, V lost 6 bases, and 12 bases had no gene match. The CDR3 extends over 16 amino acids. As DNA, the CDR3 is TGTGCCAGCAGCGAGGCTCCGGGACAGGCACAAAACATTCAGTACTTC. Translated: CASSEAPGQAQNIQYF.

The chain uses TRBV6-5 and TRBJ2-5; the match to TRBD1 covers 10 bases. The trim removed 7 bases at V and 0 bases at J, leaving 5 bases unmatched. This CDR3 is 15 amino acids long. CDR1 and CDR2 from the germline V gene are MNHEY and SVGAGI. This CDR3 reads CASTRTGGNQETQYF. DNA for the CDR3: TGTGCCAGCACTCGGACAGGGGGAAACCAAGAGACCCAGTACTTC.

The chain carries TRBV6-4 and TRBJ2-1; 13 bases are a match to TRBD2. The length of the CDR3 is 16 residues. Germline V gives CDR1 MRHNA, CDR2 SNTAGT. The V and J ends lost 6 bases and 8 bases, in that order; junction bases with no gene match: 10. Here the CDR3 DNA reads TGTGCCAGCAGCCGACTAGCGGGAGGCAGCAAGGATGAGCAGTTCTTC. This gives the protein CASSRLAGGSKDEQFF.

This clone was recorded only once. The rearrangement links TRBV6-5 to TRBJ1-1; tentative D call: TRBD1 (6 bases). The CDR3 runs 13 residues. V lost 6 bases and J lost 4, with 12 bases in between. The germline V gene encodes CDR1 MNHEY and CDR2 SVGAGI. CDR3 nucleotides: TGTGCCAGCAGGGAGGGGGGGAGCACTGAAGCTTTCTTT. It encodes CASREGGSTEAFF.

This rearrangement joins TRBV2 to TRBJ2-1, with D unresolved. Germline CDR1 SNHLY, CDR2 FYNNEI. Trimming took off 6 bases at V and 6 bases at J, with 12 bases between the two ends. The CDR3 has 13 amino acids. The CDR3 region has the DNA TGTGCCAGCAGGCCCCATTACTCCAATGAGCAGTTCTTC. Its translation: CASRPHYSNEQFF.